The source of this T cell receptor beta chain is a study of cytomegalovirus exposure and HLA in healthy donors (dated 2017 in TCRdb). A note on the overall study: An earlier analysis of roughly 500 of the donors reported about 250 Gb of sequence data and 100 million to 140 million unique TCR beta sequences from about 200 million T cells. Donor age, sex, ethnicity and CMV serostatus were collected together with the repertoire data. An early release covering 550 to 650 HLA-typed donors comprised approximately 290 gigabases of sequencing data and 85 million or so unique TCR sequences. Roughly 5 DR-DQ haplotypes were handled as single units for association and clustering, since linkage in the cohort was strong. The later analysis used no new phenotypic data to find candidate immune exposures, relying instead on TCR beta sequences and their occurrence across donors. Typing coverage differed by locus: A, B, C, DRB1 and DQB1 were typed in roughly 620-630 donors, DQA1 in 522, DPA1 in around 580, and DPB1 in just under 480. Every discovery cohort repertoire had been produced on one sequencing platform. A later analysis re-examined previously published TCR beta repertoires from around 670 donors and added high-resolution HLA genotyping to investigate patterns of TCR occurrence. Along with the 666-subject first cohort, a separate validation cohort of over a hundred different subjects was used. Among roughly 400 genotyped donors of the cohort, an average of around 240,000 unique TCR beta nucleotide sequences were sequenced per donor, 15% to 20% of them non-productive. High-throughput TCR immunosequencing, statistical association of individual TCRs with disease status, and machine learning were combined to predict cytomegalovirus infection status. Of the roughly 390 genotyped donors, 75% to 85% were placed in the genetic ancestry cluster associated with self-reported Caucasian donors. Using immunosequencing, the study profiled T cell repertoires from approximately 700 subjects and related those repertoires to cytomegalovirus serostatus. The study aimed to test whether cataloging public T cell receptors could reveal signatures of past pathogen exposure. Both class I and class II loci were covered by HLA typing, at four-digit resolution. An earlier analysis of around 580 of the donors used high-throughput TCR beta sequencing to judge whether each TCR beta V gene segment behaved as functional or pseudogenic. A later genetic analysis took genome-wide SNP genotypes for about three fifths of the roughly 670 donors and used that subset as a discovery cohort. General findings and caveats noted by the study authors: In the study, about 150 TCR beta chains were listed as associated with cytomegalovirus. The classifier was reported to diagnose cytomegalovirus status with high specificity and sensitivity in both the original cohort and the validation cohort. The authors suggested that the approach could potentially be extended to other disease states and immunological phenotypes. When HLA alleles, especially DR and DQ, strongly co-occurred, TCR associations were difficult to assign to individual alleles. According to a later analysis, parvovirus B19, influenza, CMV and Epstein-Barr virus appeared linked to several top co-occurrence clusters. Linkage disequilibrium might explain the correlated functional status among segregating V segments, but an unknown experimental factor could not be excluded. Because HLA typing was unavailable for some donors at each locus, only the typed subset was used in association tests. A few of the identified cytomegalovirus-associated TCR beta chains were confirmed in vitro to be specific for cytomegalovirus antigens. A further reported finding was that TCR beta sequences accurately predicted the HLA-A and HLA-B alleles for most subjects in the first cohort. In a later analysis, the rate of TCR association differed among HLA loci, with DRB1 alleles having the most associated TCRs and HLA-C alleles having the fewest. Because the 87-base-pair reads could not distinguish some IMGT-functional V segments, including TRBV6-2 and TRBV6-3, those segments were excluded. Most TCR sequences were seen in very few donors, while some public TCRs were found in many individuals. Compared with the 666-donor mean, donors in an Asian-associated ancestry cluster had fewer N-insertions in productive TCRs, according to a later genetic analysis. Sequencing depth was assumed to be roughly uniform across donors in the presence/absence analyses, though that assumption may not hold. An earlier analysis of around 500 of the donors showed that most TCR beta V segments appeared in productive rearrangements either about 87% or about 30% of the time, which broadly matched IMGT annotations. Because counts were too low, approximately 15 rarely observed V segments, including chromosome 9 orphons, were excluded from the earlier analysis of 587 of the donors. The cohort was sequenced for TCR beta chains only, and without alpha or paired-chain data the features that could be detected were limited. The sequencing pipeline was judged likely to have produced a cluster of highly shared sequence variants as a technical artifact. An association between a missense DCLRE1C variant and V-gene and J-gene trimming of TCR beta chains was found in a later genetic analysis and replicated in an independent cohort. At a false discovery rate of 0.05, a later analysis linked approximately 18,000 TCR beta sequences to specific HLA alleles. For the cohort, immune exposure information was limited to CMV serostatus. In a later analysis, HLA-associated TCR beta chains were found to be more clonally expanded and to have lower generation probabilities than equally common non-associated chains. A later analysis found that most CMV-associated TCR beta chains appeared HLA-restricted, with HLA associations seemingly driven largely by CMV exposure.

The CDR3 has 17 amino acids, counting the end cysteine and phenylalanine. The DNA shown is the 51-base CDR3, in frame from base 1. V and J are trimmed by 5 bases and 3 bases, and the gene matches miss 12 bases of the junction. CDR1 SEHNR and CDR2 FQNEAQ were looked up in the germline V gene (reference sequence). This clone was seen just once. Its antigen has not been determined. Per-base qualities were not stored, and no clone one base away is much larger. The library relied on the immunoSEQ multiplex PCR assay. The multiplex PCR relied on a mix of 60 forward primers for TCR Vbeta segments and 13 reverse primers for TCR Jbeta segments. Amplification of the CDR3 region of rearranged TCR beta genes was performed with a multiplex PCR assay on genomic DNA. Amplified TCR beta libraries were sequenced as 87-base-pair reads on the Illumina HiSeq System. As for how the authors treated the data: Across the 500 to 850 repertoires, a later analysis counted roughly 77 million unique TCR beta chains, 9.5 million to 12 million of which were shared by at least two donors. To remove PCR and sequencing errors, raw reads were error-corrected and collapsed into unique sequences using a nearest-neighbor algorithm that merged closely related sequences. V, D and J gene segments were assigned by aligning CDR3 sequences to IMGT reference sequences. For a sequence to be retained, a match of at least six nucleotides was required to both a V gene segment and a J gene segment. A rearrangement was called productive if the CDR3 had no stop codons and remained in frame with V and J, and every other rearrangement was called non-productive. Following IMGT convention, CDR3 was defined as the stretch from the second conserved V-encoded cysteine to the conserved J-encoded phenylalanine. The earlier analysis of about 530 of the donors excluded any sequence lacking an unambiguous match to a single V gene segment. An earlier analysis of some 610 of the donors called V segments functional above 56.7% productive rearrangements and segregating when the between-donor standard deviation exceeded 5%. A statistical classification framework was built for diagnosing cytomegalovirus status from the catalog of TCR beta chain sequences. In a later analysis, V and J genes were assigned by comparing TCR nucleotide sequences against IMGT/GENE-DB human TR gene sequences. In a later analysis, CDR3 sequences and most-parsimonious VDJ recombination scenarios were assigned using the TCRdist pipeline. In a later analysis, every TCR beta chain was defined by the combination of its CDR3 amino acid sequence and its V-gene family, and reads without a unique V-gene family were dropped. As a way to deal with suspected cross-contamination and a sequencing artifact, a later analysis dropped approximately 570 nucleotide sequences that were highly shared and had low generation probability. In a later analysis, a clonal expansion index was calculated for each public chain from normalized within-repertoire ranks of inferred template counts. In a later analysis, generation probabilities were computed with a VDJ recombination model fitted to out-of-frame rearrangements, and the resulting probabilities were checked against IGoR. In a later analysis, hypergeometric tests were used to score TCR-TCR, TCR-HLA and TCR-CMV co-occurrence, with a repertoire-size bias correction applied to TCR pairs. False discovery rates were estimated in a later analysis by permuting HLA or CMV assignments 20 times. A later analysis grouped co-occurring TCRs with DBSCAN, adding TCRdist sequence similarity when clustering within HLA-allele-positive subsets. Repertoires with fewer than 30,000 or more than 120,000 public chains were left out of co-occurrence clustering, as were about 5 repertoires with anomalous nucleotide sharing. Here the immuneACCESS table is served through TCRdb, limited to in-frame sequences with V and J called. Missing clones are a known gap in these copies; in checked studies unresolved V genes cover under half, and the rest lacks a known reason. The V and J calls and clone size were taken over from that table, and D and trimming were inferred from the DNA. The sample table contains around 150,000 clones; only one count was recorded for roughly three quarters of them. The top ten hold about 3.4% of the sample.

The cohort comprised around 700 healthy bone marrow donors. At the time of sampling, all cohort members were nominally healthy, though unrecorded immune exposures were likely present. The donor tested CMV seronegative, placing the donor among the 352 seronegative members of the cohort. Each donor provided a peripheral blood sample, and peripheral blood mononuclear cells were used for TCR beta sequencing. The Qiagen DNeasy Blood Extraction Kit was used to extract genomic DNA from the blood cell samples. The chain is assembled from TRBV7-9 and TRBJ1-2; 10 of the junction bases match TRBD1. Sequenced input: PBMCs. The TCR comes from a male donor in good health and CMV-seronegative. CDR3 sequence: CASSPKPLGTGDYGYTF. The DNA sequence is TGTGCCAGCAGCCCGAAGCCTCTAGGGACAGGGGACTATGGCTACACCTTC.